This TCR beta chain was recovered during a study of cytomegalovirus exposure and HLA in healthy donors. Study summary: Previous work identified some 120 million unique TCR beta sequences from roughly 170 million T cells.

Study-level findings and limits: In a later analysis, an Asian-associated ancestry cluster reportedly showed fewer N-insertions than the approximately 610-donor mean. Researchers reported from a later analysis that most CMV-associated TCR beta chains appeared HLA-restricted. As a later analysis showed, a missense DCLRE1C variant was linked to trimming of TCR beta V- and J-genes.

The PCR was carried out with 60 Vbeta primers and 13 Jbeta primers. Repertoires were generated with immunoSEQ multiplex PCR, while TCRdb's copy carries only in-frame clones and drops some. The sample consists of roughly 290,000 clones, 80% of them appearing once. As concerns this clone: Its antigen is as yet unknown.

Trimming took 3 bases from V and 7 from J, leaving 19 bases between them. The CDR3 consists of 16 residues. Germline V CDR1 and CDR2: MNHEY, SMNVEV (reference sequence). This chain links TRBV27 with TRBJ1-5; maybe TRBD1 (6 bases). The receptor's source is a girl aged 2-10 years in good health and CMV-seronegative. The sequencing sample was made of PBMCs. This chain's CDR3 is CASSFLQGRAGQPQHF. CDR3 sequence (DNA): TGTGCCAGCAGTTTCCTACAGGGCAGGGCAGGCCAGCCCCAGCATTTT.